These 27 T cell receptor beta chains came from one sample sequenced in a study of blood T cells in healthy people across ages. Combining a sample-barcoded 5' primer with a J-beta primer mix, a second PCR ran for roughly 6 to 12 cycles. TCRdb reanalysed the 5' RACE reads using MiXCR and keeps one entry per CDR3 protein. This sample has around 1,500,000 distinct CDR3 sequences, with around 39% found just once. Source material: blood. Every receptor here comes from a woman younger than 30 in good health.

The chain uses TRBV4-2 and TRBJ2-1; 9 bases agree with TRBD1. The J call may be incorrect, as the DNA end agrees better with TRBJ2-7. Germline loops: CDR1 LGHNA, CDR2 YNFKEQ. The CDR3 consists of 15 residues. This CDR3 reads CASSQDHATGGEQYF. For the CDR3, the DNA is TGTGCCAGCAGCCAAGATCACGCGACAGGGGGCGAGCAGTACTTC.

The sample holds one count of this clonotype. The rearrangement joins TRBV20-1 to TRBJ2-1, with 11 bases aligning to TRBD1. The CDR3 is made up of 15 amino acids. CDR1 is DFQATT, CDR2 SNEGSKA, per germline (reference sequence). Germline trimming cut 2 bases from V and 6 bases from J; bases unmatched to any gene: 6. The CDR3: CSARRTGTGGNEQFF. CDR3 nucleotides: TGCAGTGCTAGACGAACCGGGACAGGGGGCAATGAGCAGTTCTTC.

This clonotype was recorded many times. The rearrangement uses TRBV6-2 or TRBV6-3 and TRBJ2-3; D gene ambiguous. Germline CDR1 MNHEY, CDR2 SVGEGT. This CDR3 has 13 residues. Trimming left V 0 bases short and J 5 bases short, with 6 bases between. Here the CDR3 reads CASSYSRGDTQYF. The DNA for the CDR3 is TGTGCCAGCAGTTACTCGCGAGGAGATACGCAGTATTTT.

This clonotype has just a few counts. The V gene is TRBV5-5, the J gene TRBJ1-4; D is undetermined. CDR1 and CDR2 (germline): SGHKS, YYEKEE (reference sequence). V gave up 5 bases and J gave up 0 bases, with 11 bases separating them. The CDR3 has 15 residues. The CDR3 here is CASSSDGTTNEKLFF. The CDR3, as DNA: TGTGCCAGCAGTTCGGACGGAACAACTAATGAAAAACTGTTTTTT. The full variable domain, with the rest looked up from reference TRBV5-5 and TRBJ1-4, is DAGVTQSPTHLIKTRGQQVTLRCSPISGHKSVSWYQQVLGQGPQFIFQYYEKEERGRGNFPDRFSARQFPNYSSELNVNALLLGDSALYLCASSSDGTTNEKLFFGSGTQLSVL.

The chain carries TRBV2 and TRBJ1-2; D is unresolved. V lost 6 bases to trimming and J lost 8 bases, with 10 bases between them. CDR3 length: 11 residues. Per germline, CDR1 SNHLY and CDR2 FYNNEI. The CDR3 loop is CASRTQTGYTF. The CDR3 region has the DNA TGTGCCAGCAGAACCCAGACGGGCTACACCTTC.

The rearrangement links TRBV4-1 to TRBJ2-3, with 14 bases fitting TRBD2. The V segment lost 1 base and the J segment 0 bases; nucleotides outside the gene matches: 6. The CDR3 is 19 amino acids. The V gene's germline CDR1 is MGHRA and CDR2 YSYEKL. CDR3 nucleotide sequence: TGCGCCAGCAGCCAAGTAGGACTAGCGGGGGGCCCCAGCACAGATACGCAGTATTTT. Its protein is CASSQVGLAGGPSTDTQYF.

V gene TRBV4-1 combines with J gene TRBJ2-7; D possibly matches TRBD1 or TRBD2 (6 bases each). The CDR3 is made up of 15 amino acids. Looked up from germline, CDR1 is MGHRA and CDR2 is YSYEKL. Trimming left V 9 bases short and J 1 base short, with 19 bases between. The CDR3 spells CASKGSGGGSYEQYF. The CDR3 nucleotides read TGCGCCAGTAAAGGGAGTGGAGGGGGGTCCTACGAGCAGTACTTC.

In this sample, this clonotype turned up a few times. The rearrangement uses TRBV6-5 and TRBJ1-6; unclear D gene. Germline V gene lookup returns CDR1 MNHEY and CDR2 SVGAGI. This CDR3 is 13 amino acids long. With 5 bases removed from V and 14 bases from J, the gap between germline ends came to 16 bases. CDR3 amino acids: CASSPPGRSTLHF. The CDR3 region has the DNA TGTGCCAGCAGTCCACCTGGACGAAGCACCCTCCACTTT.

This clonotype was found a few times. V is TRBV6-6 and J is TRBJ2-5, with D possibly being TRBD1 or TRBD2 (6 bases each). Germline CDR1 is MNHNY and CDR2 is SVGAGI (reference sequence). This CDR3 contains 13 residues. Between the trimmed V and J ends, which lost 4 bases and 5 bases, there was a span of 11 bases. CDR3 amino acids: CASSFSGAETQYF. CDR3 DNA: TGTGCCAGCAGTTTTTCGGGGGCGGAGACCCAGTACTTC.

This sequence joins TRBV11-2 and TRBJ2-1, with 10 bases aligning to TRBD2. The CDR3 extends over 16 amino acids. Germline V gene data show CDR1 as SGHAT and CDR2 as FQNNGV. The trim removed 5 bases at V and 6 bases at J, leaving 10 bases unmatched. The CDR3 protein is CASSPTSGVQGNEQFF. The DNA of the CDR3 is TGTGCCAGCAGCCCTACTAGCGGGGTGCAAGGCAATGAGCAGTTCTTC.

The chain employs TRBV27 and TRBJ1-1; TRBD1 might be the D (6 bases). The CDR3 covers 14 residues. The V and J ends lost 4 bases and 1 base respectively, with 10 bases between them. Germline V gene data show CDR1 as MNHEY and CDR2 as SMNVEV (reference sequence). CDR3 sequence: CASSWRGKNTEAFF. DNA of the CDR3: TGTGCCAGCAGTTGGAGGGGGAAGAACACTGAAGCTTTCTTT.

The chain's CDR3 is CASTSRGGAYNEQYF. The CDR3 nucleotides read TGTGCCAGCACGTCTCGGGGGGGGGCCTACAATGAGCAGTACTTC. This chain uses TRBV2 with TRBJ2-1; the match to TRBD2 covers 8 bases. The last part of the DNA fits TRBJ2-7 better; the J call may be wrong. This CDR3 is built from 15 residues. Germline V CDR1 and CDR2: SNHLY, FYNNEI.

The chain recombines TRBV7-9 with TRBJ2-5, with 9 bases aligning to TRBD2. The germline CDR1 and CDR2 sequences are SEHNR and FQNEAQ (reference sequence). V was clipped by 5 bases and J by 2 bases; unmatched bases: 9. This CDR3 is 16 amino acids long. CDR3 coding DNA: TGTGCCAGCAGCCCCAGGGGAGCGGGGGGACAAGAGACCCAGTACTTC. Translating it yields CASSPRGAGGQETQYF.

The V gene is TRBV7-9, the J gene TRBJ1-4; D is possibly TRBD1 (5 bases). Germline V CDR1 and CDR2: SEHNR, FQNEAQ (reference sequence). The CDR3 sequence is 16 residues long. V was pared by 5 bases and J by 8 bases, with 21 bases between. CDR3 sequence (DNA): TGTGCCAGCAGCCCCAGGGTCCCCGGTGTGGGAGAAAAACTGTTTTTT. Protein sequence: CASSPRVPGVGEKLFF.

Here the CDR3 DNA reads TGCGCCAGCAGCCAAGAAAAGAGTCGCACCCATAATGAAAAACTGTTTTTT. Translated, it gives CASSQEKSRTHNEKLFF. The rearrangement joins TRBV4-1 to TRBJ1-4, with D hard to call. CDR3 length: 17 residues. CDR1 is MGHRA and CDR2 is YSYEKL in the germline V gene. Trimming stripped 0 bases from V and 4 bases from J, with 15 bases between.

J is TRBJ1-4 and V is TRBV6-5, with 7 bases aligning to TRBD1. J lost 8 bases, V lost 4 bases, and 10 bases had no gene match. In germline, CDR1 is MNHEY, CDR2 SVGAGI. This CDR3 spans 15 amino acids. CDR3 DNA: TGTGCCAGCAGTTTCGACAGGGTAGCGGAAGAAAAACTGTTTTTT. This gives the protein CASSFDRVAEEKLFF.

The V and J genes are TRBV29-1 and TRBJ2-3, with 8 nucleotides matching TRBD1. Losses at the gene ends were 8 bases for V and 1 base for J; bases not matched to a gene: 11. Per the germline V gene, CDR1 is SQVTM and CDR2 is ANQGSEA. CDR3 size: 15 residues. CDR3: CSTGSGQGRTDTQYF. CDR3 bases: TGCAGCACCGGAAGCGGACAGGGACGCACAGATACGCAGTATTTT.

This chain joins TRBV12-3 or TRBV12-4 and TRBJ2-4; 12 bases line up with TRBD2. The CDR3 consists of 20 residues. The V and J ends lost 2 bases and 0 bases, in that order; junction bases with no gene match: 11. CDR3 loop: CASSLSGGLAGTLAKNIQYF. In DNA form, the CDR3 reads TGTGCCAGCAGTTTATCGGGTGGACTAGCGGGAACCCTAGCCAAAAACATTCAGTACTTC.

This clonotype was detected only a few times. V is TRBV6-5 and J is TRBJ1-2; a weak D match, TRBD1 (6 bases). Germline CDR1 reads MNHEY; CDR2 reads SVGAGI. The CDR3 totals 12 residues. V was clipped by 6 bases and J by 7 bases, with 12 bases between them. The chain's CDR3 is CASRQGSSGYTF. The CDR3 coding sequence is TGTGCCAGCAGGCAGGGGAGTAGTGGCTACACCTTC.

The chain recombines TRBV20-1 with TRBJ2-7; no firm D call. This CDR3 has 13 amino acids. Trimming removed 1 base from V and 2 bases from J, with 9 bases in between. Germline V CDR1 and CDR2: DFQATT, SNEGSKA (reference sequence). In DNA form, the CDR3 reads TGCAGTGCTAGAGTGTCAGCGACCTACGAGCAGTACTTC. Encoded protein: CSARVSATYEQYF.

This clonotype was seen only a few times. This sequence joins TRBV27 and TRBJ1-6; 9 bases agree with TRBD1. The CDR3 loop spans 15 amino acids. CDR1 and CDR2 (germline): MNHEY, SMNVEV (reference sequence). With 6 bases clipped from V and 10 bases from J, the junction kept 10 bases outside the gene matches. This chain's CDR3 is CASRVQGAGLSPLHF. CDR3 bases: TGTGCCAGCAGGGTACAGGGGGCTGGTTTATCACCCCTCCACTTT.

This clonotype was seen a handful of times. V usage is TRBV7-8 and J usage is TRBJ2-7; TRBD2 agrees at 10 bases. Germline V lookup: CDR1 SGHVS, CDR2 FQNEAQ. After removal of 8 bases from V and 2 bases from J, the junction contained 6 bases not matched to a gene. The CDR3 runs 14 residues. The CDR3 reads CASGGLAEAYEQYF. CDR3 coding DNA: TGTGCCAGCGGCGGACTAGCGGAAGCCTACGAGCAGTACTTC.

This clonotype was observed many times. The CDR3 protein is CASSPRSNEQFF. In DNA form, the CDR3 reads TGTGCCAGCAGCCCCCGGAGCAATGAGCAGTTCTTC. The chain combines TRBV7-9 with TRBJ2-1; no definite D call. The germline CDR1 and CDR2 sequences are SEHNR and FQNEAQ (reference sequence). CDR3 length: 12 residues. Trimming took off 5 bases at V and 6 bases at J, with 8 bases between the two ends.

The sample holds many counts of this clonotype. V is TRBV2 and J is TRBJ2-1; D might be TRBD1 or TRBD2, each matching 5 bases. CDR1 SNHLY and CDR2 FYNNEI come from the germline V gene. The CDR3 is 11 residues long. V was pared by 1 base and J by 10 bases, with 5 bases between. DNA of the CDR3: TGTGCCAGCAGTGAAGGGGGGGAGCAGTTCTTC. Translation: CASSEGGEQFF.

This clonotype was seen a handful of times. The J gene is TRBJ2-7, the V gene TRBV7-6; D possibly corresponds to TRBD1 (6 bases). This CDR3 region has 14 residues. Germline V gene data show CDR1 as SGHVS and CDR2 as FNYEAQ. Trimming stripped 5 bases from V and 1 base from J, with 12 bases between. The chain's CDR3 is CASSGGEISYEQYF. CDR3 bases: TGTGCCAGCAGCGGGGGCGAGATATCCTACGAGCAGTACTTC. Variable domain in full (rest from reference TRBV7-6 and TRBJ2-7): GAGVSQSPRYKVTKRGQDVALRCDPISGHVSLYWYRQALGQGPEFLTYFNYEAQQDKSGLPNDRFSAERPEGSISTLTIQRTEQRDSAMYRCASSGGEISYEQYFGPGTRLTVT.

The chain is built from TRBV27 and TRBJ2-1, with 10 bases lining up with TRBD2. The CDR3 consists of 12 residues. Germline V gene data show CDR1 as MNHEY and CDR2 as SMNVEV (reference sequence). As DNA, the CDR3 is TGTGTAAGCGGGAGGGACCTCAATGAGCAGTTCTTC. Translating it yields CVSGRDLNEQFF.

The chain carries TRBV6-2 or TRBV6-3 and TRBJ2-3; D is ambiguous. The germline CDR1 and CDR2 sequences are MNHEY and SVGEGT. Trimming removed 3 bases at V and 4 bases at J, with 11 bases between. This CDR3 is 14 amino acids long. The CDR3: CASSYMLAPDTQYF. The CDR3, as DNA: TGTGCCAGCAGTTATATGCTGGCCCCAGATACGCAGTATTTT.